This T cell receptor (beta chain) originates from a study of blood T cells in healthy people across ages. Study information: Per two T cells, about one barcoded beta molecule was captured through template switching.

Alongside a J-beta primer mix, a sample-barcoded 5' primer served in a second PCR lasting roughly 7 to 12 cycles. From the 5' RACE reads, TCRdb called clonotypes with MiXCR, one entry per CDR3 protein. Among around 990,000 distinct CDR3 sequences, approximately 25% were seen once, and the ten largest hold approximately 0.79%. This clonotype was counted a few times. Germline CDR1 MNHEY, CDR2 SVGAGI. The CDR3 is 15 amino acids. This same sample was also part of a study on T cells of mothers and their children. That report adds: All extracted RNA went into cDNA synthesis, approximately 1.4 ug per 15 ul.

The sequencing input was blood. This chain connects TRBV6-5 to TRBJ2-5; 7 bases are a match to TRBD1. The DNA end lines up better with TRBJ2-1; the J call may be wrong. The receptor was derived from a girl aged 2 to 9 in good health. The CDR3 sequence: CASKVTGTDGTEQFF. The CDR3 bases are TGTGCCAGCAAGGTAACCGGGACAGACGGCACTGAGCAGTTCTTC.